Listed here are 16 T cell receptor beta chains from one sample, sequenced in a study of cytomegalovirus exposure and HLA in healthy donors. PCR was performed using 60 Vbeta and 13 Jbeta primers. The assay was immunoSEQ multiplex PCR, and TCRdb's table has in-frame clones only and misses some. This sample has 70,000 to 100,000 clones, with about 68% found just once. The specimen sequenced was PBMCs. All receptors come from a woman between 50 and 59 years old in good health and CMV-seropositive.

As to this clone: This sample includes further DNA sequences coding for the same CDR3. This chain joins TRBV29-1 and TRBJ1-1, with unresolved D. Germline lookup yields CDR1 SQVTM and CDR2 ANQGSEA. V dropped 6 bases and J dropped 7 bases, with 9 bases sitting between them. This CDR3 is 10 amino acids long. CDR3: CSVELLEAFF. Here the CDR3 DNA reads TGCAGCGTGGAGCTACTTGAAGCTTTCTTT.

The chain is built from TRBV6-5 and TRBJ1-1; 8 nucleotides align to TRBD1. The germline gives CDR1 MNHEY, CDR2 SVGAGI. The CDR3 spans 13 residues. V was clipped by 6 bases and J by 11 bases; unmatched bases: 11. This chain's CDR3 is CASSHEDRVNAFF. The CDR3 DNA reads TGTGCCAGCAGCCACGAGGACAGGGTGAATGCTTTCTTT.

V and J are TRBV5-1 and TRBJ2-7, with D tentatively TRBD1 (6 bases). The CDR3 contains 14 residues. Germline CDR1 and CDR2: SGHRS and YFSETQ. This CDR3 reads CSLKGQGKAYEQYV. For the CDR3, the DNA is TGCTCTCTAAAGGGGCAGGGGAAAGCCTACGAGCAGTACGTC.

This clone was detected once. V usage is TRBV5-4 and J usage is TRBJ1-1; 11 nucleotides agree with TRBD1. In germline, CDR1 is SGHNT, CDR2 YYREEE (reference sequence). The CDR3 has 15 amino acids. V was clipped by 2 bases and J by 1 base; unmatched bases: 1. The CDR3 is CASSFGTGGNTEAFF. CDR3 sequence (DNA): TGTGCCAGCAGCTTCGGGACAGGGGGGAACACTGAAGCTTTCTTT.

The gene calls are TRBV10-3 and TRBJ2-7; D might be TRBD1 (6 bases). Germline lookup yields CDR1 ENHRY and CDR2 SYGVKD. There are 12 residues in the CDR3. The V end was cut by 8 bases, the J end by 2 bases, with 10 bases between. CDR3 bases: TGTGCCATCGGACAGATCCCCTACGAGCAGTACTTC. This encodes CAIGQIPYEQYF.

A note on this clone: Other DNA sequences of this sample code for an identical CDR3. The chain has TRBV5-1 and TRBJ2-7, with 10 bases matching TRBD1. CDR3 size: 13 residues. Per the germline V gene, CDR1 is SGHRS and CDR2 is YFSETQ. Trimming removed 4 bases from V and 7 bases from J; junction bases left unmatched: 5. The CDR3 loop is CASSLDRGREQYF. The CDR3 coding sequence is TGCGCCAGCAGCCTCGACAGGGGGCGAGAGCAGTACTTC.

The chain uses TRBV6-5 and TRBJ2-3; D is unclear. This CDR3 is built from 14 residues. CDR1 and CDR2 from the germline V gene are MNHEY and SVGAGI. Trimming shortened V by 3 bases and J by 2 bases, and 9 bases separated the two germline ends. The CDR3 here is CASSYSQDTDTQYF. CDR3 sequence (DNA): TGTGCCAGCAGTTATTCGCAGGACACAGATACGCAGTATTTT.

DNA of the CDR3: TGTGCCAGCAGCGAGGGGGTCAATCAGCCCCAGCATTTT. This encodes CASSEGVNQPQHF. The chain combines TRBV9 with TRBJ1-5, with a possible D match to TRBD1 (6 bases). From germline, CDR1 is SGDLS and CDR2 YYNGEE. This CDR3 is 13 amino acids long. Trimming shortened V by 3 bases and J by 3 bases, and 7 bases separated the two germline ends.

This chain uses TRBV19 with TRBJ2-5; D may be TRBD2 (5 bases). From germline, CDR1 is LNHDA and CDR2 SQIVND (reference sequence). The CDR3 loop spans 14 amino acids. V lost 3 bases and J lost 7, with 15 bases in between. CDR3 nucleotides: TGTGCCAGTAGTATGGCAAGAGGGTTGGGGACCCAGTACTTC. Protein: CASSMARGLGTQYF.

The CDR3 region is CASSRGMRGTEAFF. In DNA form, the CDR3 reads TGTGCCAGCAGTCGGGGTATGCGGGGCACTGAAGCTTTCTTT. The V and J genes are TRBV7-2 and TRBJ1-1; D not resolved. This CDR3 comprises 14 residues. Trimming cost V 6 bases and J 4 bases, with 15 bases left between them. From germline, CDR1 is SGHTA and CDR2 FQGNSA.

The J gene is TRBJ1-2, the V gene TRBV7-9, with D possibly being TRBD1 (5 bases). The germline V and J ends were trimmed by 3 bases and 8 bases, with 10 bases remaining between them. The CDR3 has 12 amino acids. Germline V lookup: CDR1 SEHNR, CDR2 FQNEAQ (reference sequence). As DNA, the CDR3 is TGTGCCAGCAGCTTGGAGCGGGGGGGCTACACCTTC. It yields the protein CASSLERGGYTF.

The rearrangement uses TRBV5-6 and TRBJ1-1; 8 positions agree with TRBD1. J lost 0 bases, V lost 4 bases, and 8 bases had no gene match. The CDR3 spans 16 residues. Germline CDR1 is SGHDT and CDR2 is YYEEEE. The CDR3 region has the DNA TGTGCCAGCAGCACAGGGGGGACCCCCCTGAACACTGAAGCTTTCTTT. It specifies CASSTGGTPLNTEAFF.

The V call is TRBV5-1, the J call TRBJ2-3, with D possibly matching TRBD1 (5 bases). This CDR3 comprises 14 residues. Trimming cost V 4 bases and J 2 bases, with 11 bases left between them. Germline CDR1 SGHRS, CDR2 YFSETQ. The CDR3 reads CASSQGRHTDTQYF. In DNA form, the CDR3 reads TGCGCCAGCAGCCAGGGCAGGCACACAGATACGCAGTATTTT.

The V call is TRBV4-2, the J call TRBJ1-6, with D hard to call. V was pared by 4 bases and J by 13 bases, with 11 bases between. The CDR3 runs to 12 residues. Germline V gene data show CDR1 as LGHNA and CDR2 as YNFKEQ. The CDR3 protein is CASSRSSGPLHF. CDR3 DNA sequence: TGTGCCAGCAGCCGGTCTTCGGGGCCCCTCCACTTT.

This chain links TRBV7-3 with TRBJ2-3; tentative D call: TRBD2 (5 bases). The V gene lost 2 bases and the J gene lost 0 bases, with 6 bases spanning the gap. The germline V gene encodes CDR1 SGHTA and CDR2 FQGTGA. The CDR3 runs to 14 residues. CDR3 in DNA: TGTGCCAGCAGCTTATCGGGAAGCACAGATACGCAGTATTTT. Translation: CASSLSGSTDTQYF.

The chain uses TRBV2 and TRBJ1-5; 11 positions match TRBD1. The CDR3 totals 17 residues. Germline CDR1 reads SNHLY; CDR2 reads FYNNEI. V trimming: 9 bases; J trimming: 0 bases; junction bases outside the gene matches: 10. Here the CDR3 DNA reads TGTGCCAGTTCCGGGACAGGGGGACCATATAGCAATCAGCCCCAGCATTTT. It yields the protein CASSGTGGPYSNQPQHF.